One and the same sample provided the 19 T cell receptor beta chains below, sequenced in a study of identical twins. Via MiXCR, TCRdb re-called the 5' RACE reads, giving one row per CDR3 protein. This sample has hundreds of thousands of distinct CDR3 sequences, with over 8.5% found just once. This same sample was also part of a study on yellow fever vaccine responses in identical twins.

Specimen: PBMCs. Receptors originate from a woman aged 18-29 years in good health.

This chain links TRBV9 with TRBJ1-6; TRBD1 matches 7 bases. J gave up 6 bases and V 6 bases, and 3 bases lay outside the gene matches. Per the germline V gene, CDR1 is SGDLS and CDR2 is YYNGEE. The CDR3 runs to 13 residues. The CDR3 protein is CASTQGGNSPLHF. In DNA, the CDR3 is TGTGCCAGCACCCAGGGGGGTAATTCACCCCTCCACTTT.

The chain has TRBV20-1 and TRBJ2-7; no definite D call. The CDR3 is made up of 8 amino acids. CDR1 is DFQATT, CDR2 SNEGSKA, per germline (reference sequence). Trimming pared 4 bases from V and 9 bases from J, leaving 4 bases between. CDR3 in amino acids: CSATWQYF. In DNA form, the CDR3 reads TGCAGTGCTACGTGGCAGTACTTC.

This clonotype was counted between two and nine times. This chain links TRBV27 with TRBJ1-1; 8 bases match TRBD1. The germline V gene has CDR1 MNHEY and CDR2 SMNVEV (reference sequence). The CDR3 is made up of 15 amino acids. Trimming cost V 5 bases and J 5 bases; bases outside gene matches: 10. The CDR3 DNA reads as TGTGCCAGCAGTCCCGGTACAGGGGGTTGGACTGAAGCTTTCTTT. Translated, it gives CASSPGTGGWTEAFF.

This clonotype showed up just a few times. The chain has TRBV7-9 and TRBJ1-1; the match to TRBD1 covers 9 bases. Germline trimming cut 4 bases from V and 4 bases from J; bases unmatched to any gene: 7. Germline values: CDR1 SEHNR, CDR2 FQNEAQ (reference sequence). This CDR3 contains 15 residues. The CDR3 nucleotides read TGTGCCAGCAGCTCACTGACAGGGGGTGTCACTGAAGCTTTCTTT. It codes for CASSSLTGGVTEAFF.

This clonotype was seen ten or more times. The chain recombines TRBV5-1 with TRBJ2-3, with D uncertain. The CDR3 has 15 amino acids. Germline loops: CDR1 SGHRS, CDR2 YFSETQ. Between the trimmed V and J ends, which lost 0 bases and 0 bases, there was a span of 8 bases. The CDR3 bases are TGCGCCAGCAGCTTGGAGGCAGGCAGCACAGATACGCAGTATTTT. Protein sequence: CASSLEAGSTDTQYF.

This clonotype has only a few counts. The rearrangement links TRBV20-1 to TRBJ2-7; D ambiguous. The CDR3 extends over 14 amino acids. Germline V gene lookup returns CDR1 DFQATT and CDR2 SNEGSKA (reference sequence). Trimming took 0 bases from V and 0 from J, leaving 9 bases between them. The CDR3 region has the DNA TGCAGTGCTAGAGATCTAGGAGACTCCTACGAGCAGTACTTC. Amino acids: CSARDLGDSYEQYF.

The chain links TRBV27 to TRBJ2-5; D not resolved. Germline lookup yields CDR1 MNHEY and CDR2 SMNVEV (reference sequence). Trimming removed 4 bases at V and 0 bases at J, with 6 bases between. The CDR3 runs to 13 residues. CDR3 coding DNA: TGTGCCAGCAGTTACGAGTACCAAGAGACCCAGTACTTC. This gives the protein CASSYEYQETQYF.

This clonotype has just a few counts. V is TRBV6-1 and J is TRBJ2-7, with a weak D call TRBD2 (6 bases). The V end was cut by 6 bases, the J end by 4 bases, with 16 bases between. The CDR3 has 14 amino acids. Germline V gives CDR1 MNHNS, CDR2 SASEGT. The CDR3 DNA reads TGTGCCAGCAGGTCTGCGGGATGGGTATACGAGCAGTACTTC. This translates into CASRSAGWVYEQYF.

A few counts support this clonotype. The chain joins TRBV18 to TRBJ2-1; possibly TRBD2 for D (6 bases). This CDR3 comprises 13 residues. V was trimmed by 3 bases and J by 5 bases, leaving 8 bases between them. CDR1 is KGHSH and CDR2 is LQKENI in the germline V gene. Here the CDR3 DNA reads TGTGCCAGCTCACCGACTAGTCACAATGAGCAGTTCTTC. Its protein product is CASSPTSHNEQFF.

The chain employs TRBV5-1 and TRBJ2-1; 7 bases align to TRBD1. The germline CDR1 and CDR2 sequences are SGHRS and YFSETQ. V shed 4 bases, J shed 10 bases, and the junction held 8 bases outside the gene matches. The CDR3 runs to 13 residues. DNA of the CDR3: TGCGCCAGCAGCCCCAGGACAGGTGGGGAGCAGTTCTTC. Its protein product is CASSPRTGGEQFF.

This chain connects TRBV19 to TRBJ2-1, with 7 bases fitting TRBD2. The CDR3 is made up of 15 amino acids. J lost 3 bases, V lost 3 bases, and 5 bases had no gene match. Germline CDR1 is LNHDA and CDR2 is SQIVND (reference sequence). The CDR3, as DNA: TGTGCCAGTAGTATTTCCGGACTAGTCTACAATGAGCAGTTCTTC. It codes for CASSISGLVYNEQFF.

The chain couples TRBV4-3 to TRBJ2-1; possibly TRBD2 for D (6 bases). The V and J ends lost 1 base and 3 bases respectively, with 19 bases between them. In germline, CDR1 is LGHNA, CDR2 YSLEER. This CDR3 comprises 18 residues. The CDR3 is CASSQVSEAGLYYNEQFF. The CDR3 DNA is TGCGCCAGCAGCCAAGTTAGCGAGGCGGGACTCTACTACAATGAGCAGTTCTTC.

This clonotype was counted many times. The chain links TRBV4-1 to TRBJ1-4; the D is unclear. In germline, CDR1 is MGHRA, CDR2 YSYEKL. This CDR3 is built from 15 residues. V lost 0 bases to trimming and J lost 7 bases, with 12 bases between them. This chain's CDR3 is CASSQDRGKGEKLFF. CDR3 nucleotide sequence: TGCGCCAGCAGCCAAGATCGCGGGAAGGGTGAAAAACTGTTTTTT.

The chain carries TRBV6-5 and TRBJ2-1, with 8 bases matching TRBD1. Germline V gives CDR1 MNHEY, CDR2 SVGAGI. Trimming cost V 0 bases and J 8 bases; bases outside gene matches: 6. CDR3 size: 15 residues. In DNA, the CDR3 is TGTGCCAGCAGTTACTCTCGGACAGGGCCTTATGAGCAGTTCTTC. This sequence encodes CASSYSRTGPYEQFF.

There are many counts of this clonotype. The chain couples TRBV28 to TRBJ2-1; 11 positions match TRBD2. This CDR3 spans 16 amino acids. The V gene end was trimmed by 3 bases and the J gene end by 6 bases; junction bases not matched to a gene: 7. Germline V gene lookup returns CDR1 MDHEN and CDR2 SYDVKM. The CDR3 region is CASSFHSGGAGNEQFF. The DNA for the CDR3 is TGTGCCAGCAGTTTCCATAGCGGGGGGGCCGGCAATGAGCAGTTCTTC.

This chain joins TRBV28 and TRBJ2-3, with 10 nucleotides matching TRBD1. The CDR3 sequence is 15 residues long. The germline V gene has CDR1 MDHEN and CDR2 SYDVKM. The V segment lost 2 bases and the J segment 5 bases; nucleotides outside the gene matches: 4. As DNA, the CDR3 is TGTGCCAGCAGTTTAACGGGACAGGGGATAGATACGCAGTATTTT. Amino acids: CASSLTGQGIDTQYF.

The rearrangement uses TRBV6-2 or TRBV6-3 and TRBJ2-3; 9 bases agree with TRBD2. The CDR3 runs to 17 residues. V trimming: 7 bases; J trimming: 4 bases; junction bases outside the gene matches: 15. CDR1 is MNHEY and CDR2 is SVGEGT in the germline V gene. Here the CDR3 reads CASTPRHSGSLADTQYF. The CDR3, as DNA: TGTGCCAGCACTCCAAGACATAGCGGGAGTTTGGCAGATACGCAGTATTTT.

The V and J genes are TRBV4-2 and TRBJ2-3; 9 positions match TRBD2. The V gene's germline CDR1 is LGHNA and CDR2 YNFKEQ. V trimming: 3 bases; J trimming: 2 bases; junction bases outside the gene matches: 15. The CDR3 is made up of 19 amino acids. The CDR3 region has the DNA TGTGCCAGCAGCCAGGGGGGGGCTAGCGGGGTTCCTCCCACAGATACGCAGTATTTT. Its translation is CASSQGGASGVPPTDTQYF.

The rearrangement uses TRBV20-1 and TRBJ1-5, with TRBD1 matching 9 bases. From germline, CDR1 is DFQATT and CDR2 SNEGSKA (reference sequence). V was clipped by 0 bases and J by 7 bases; unmatched bases: 7. This CDR3 region has 15 residues. CDR3 DNA: TGCAGTGCTAGAGATTTCCGGGACAGGGACCAGCCCCAGCATTTT. This gives the protein CSARDFRDRDQPQHF.